The rows below give T cell receptor beta chains drawn from one sample of a study of shared clonotypes between healthy human individuals. Clones were read by immunoSEQ multiplex PCR, and TCRdb kept only the in-frame ones, dropping some. The table lists about 640,000 clones, approximately 79% of them singletons. Sequenced: memory CD4+ T cells sorted from blood. Every receptor here comes from a woman younger than 45 in good health. Both conserved end residues are part of each CDR3. Each record gives: D gene, J gene, clone size, V gene, CDR3 protein, CDR3 DNA. D genes are given only for firm matches. Rows may omit the clone size; those that give it use once, few, many or a size class.

TRBD1 | TRBJ1-1 | . | TRBV28 | CASSFRGTGNEAFF | TGTGCCAGCAGTTTTAGGGGGACAGGGAATGAAGCTTTCTTT
. | TRBJ2-2 | . | TRBV1 | CTSSRRAGPRLAIGELFF | TGCACCAGCAGCCGGCGCGCAGGGCCCCGACTAGCGATCGGGGAGCTGTTTTTT
. | TRBJ2-3 | . | TRBV20-1 | CRTTDTQYF | TGCAGGACGACAGATACGCAGTATTTT
. | TRBJ2-1 | . | TRBV5-1 | CASSLGQGINEQFF | TGCGCCAGCAGCTTGGGGCAGGGGATCAATGAGCAGTTCTTC
. | TRBJ2-3 | few | TRBV19 | CASSLRTGTDTQYF | TGTGCCAGTAGTCTACGGACAGGCACAGATACGCAGTATTTT
. | TRBJ2-3 | many | TRBV7-2 | CASSFGHSSGTDTQYF | TGTGCCAGCAGCTTCGGGCACAGCTCTGGCACAGATACGCAGTATTTT
. | TRBJ1-2 | . | TRBV6-5 | CASSYSRDFYGYTF | TGTGCCAGCAGTTACTCTAGGGATTTCTATGGCTACACCTTC
. | TRBJ1-2 | . | TRBV27 | CASSAQNRVTYGYTF | TGTGCCAGCAGTGCCCAGAACAGGGTAACCTATGGCTACACCTTC
. | TRBJ2-7 | . | TRBV5-1 | CASCEVPSYEQYF | TGCGCCAGCTGCGAGGTCCCCTCCTACGAGCAGTACTTC
. | TRBJ2-3 | few | TRBV10-2 | CASTDGGDWRDTQYF | TGCGCCAGCACCGATGGAGGAGATTGGCGGGATACGCAGTATTTT
TRBD1 | TRBJ1-2 | many | TRBV5-8 | CASSFLRGRDGYTF | TGTGCCAGCAGCTTTTTAAGGGGGCGCGATGGCTACACCTTC
. | TRBJ2-2 | . | TRBV18 | CASLQGWNTGELFF | TGTGCCAGCTTACAGGGATGGAACACCGGGGAGCTGTTTTTT
. | TRBJ2-7 | . | TRBV5-1 | CASSFEAVQGYEQYF | TGCGCCAGCAGCTTTGAAGCGGTCCAGGGCTACGAGCAGTACTTC
. | TRBJ1-1 | few | TRBV21-1 | CASSKVGARGTEAFF | TGTGCCAGCAGCAAAGTAGGGGCGCGGGGCACTGAAGCTTTCTTT
. | TRBJ1-6 | . | TRBV27 | CASSLVPRGVLDDSPLHF | TGTGCCAGCAGTTTGGTCCCCCGTGGGGTCCTCGATGATTCACCCCTCCACTTT